What follows is one T cell receptor beta chain and its context. Its antigen is unknown. Noted treatment: approximately nine-day PBMC culture with coronavirus spike peptide pools or control peptides (ViraFEST assay). After expanding antigen-specific T cells with peptide pools, ViraFEST sequenced their TCRs. With around 9.2 ug/ml peptide pools and approximately 10 IU/ml IL-2, PBMCs were cultured at 1.5 million to 2 million per well. The study sequenced cultured CD4+ T cell DNA using the Oncomine TCR Beta short-read assay. One entry per CDR3 protein, called by TCRdb with MiXCR from the PCR reads. Of 7,600 or so distinct CDR3 sequences listed, around 50% are singletons. The data originate from a study of vaccination and CD4 T cells after COVID-19. As for the study in general: Controls used CEFX viral epitopes (positive), HIV-1 Nef peptides (negative), or no peptide.

V lost 0 bases and J 4 bases, leaving 10 bases between the germline ends. The CDR3 contains 14 residues. CDR1 is SGHNT, CDR2 YYREEE, per germline (reference sequence). The chain couples TRBV5-4 to TRBJ1-2, with no clear D. The sequenced sample was CD4+ T cells from blood, cultured in vitro. The TCR originated in a human donor who had recovered from COVID-19. The CDR3 is CASSLAGSGYGYTF. The CDR3 nucleotides are TGTGCCAGCAGCTTGGCCGGATCCGGCTATGGCTACACCTTC.